This TCR beta chain is drawn from a study of shared clonotypes between healthy human individuals. There are 14 residues in the CDR3. The trim removed 5 bases at V and 3 bases at J, leaving 6 bases unmatched. The germline V gene encodes CDR1 LNHDA and CDR2 SQIVND (reference sequence). Assay used: immunoSEQ multiplex PCR; TCRdb lists only in-frame clones, some missing. Of a few hundred thousand clones listed, roughly 96% were seen once; the top ten hold 0.32%. Donation came from healthy HIV-negative adults that had no recent acute infections or vaccinations. The chain joins TRBV19 to TRBJ2-7, with TRBD1 matching over 8 bases. This sequence originates from a man aged 30 to 39 in good health. The sequenced sample consisted of memory CD8+ T cells sorted from blood. Subset described: CD45RO+ cells pooled with CCR7-negative TemRA cells. As DNA, the CDR3 is TGTGCCAGTAGTTCGCGGACAGGGTACTACGAGCAGTACTTC. The encoded protein is CASSSRTGYYEQYF.